The next 26 T cell receptor beta chains were all read from a single sample in a study of patients and donors after allogeneic stem cell transplantation. TCRdb independently ran MiXCR on the RT-PCR reads; one entry per CDR3 protein. The sample holds 98,000 or so distinct CDR3 sequences, approximately 40% seen once. Sequenced: blood, either unsorted or a sorted T cell fraction (not recorded which). Source of these receptors: a human donor who was either an allogeneic HSCT recipient or a stem cell or donor lymphocyte infusion donor (not recorded which). It is not recorded whose cells these are; they may come from a transplant donor.

This clonotype was seen only a few times. The J gene is TRBJ2-1, the V gene TRBV28; D is possibly TRBD2 (5 bases). The CDR3 runs to 15 residues. V was shortened by 3 bases and J by 9 bases, with 18 bases between the two germline ends. Germline-derived CDR1 and CDR2 are MDHEN and SYDVKM. The CDR3 loop reads CASSFGREGFGEQFF. In DNA form, the CDR3 reads TGTGCCAGCAGTTTCGGCCGGGAAGGGTTCGGTGAGCAGTTCTTC. Looking up the rest from reference TRBV28 and TRBJ2-1 gives the full variable domain: DVKVTQSSRYLVKRTGEKVFLECVQDMDHENMFWYRQDPGLGLRLIYFSYDVKMKEKGDIPEGYSVSREKKERFSLILESASTNQTSMYLCASSFGREGFGEQFFGPGTRLTVL.

The V call is TRBV18, the J call TRBJ2-5; D gene uncertain. The CDR3 has 12 amino acids. V was shortened by 4 bases and J by 3 bases, with 6 bases between the two germline ends. Germline CDR1 is KGHSH and CDR2 is LQKENI. The CDR3 DNA follows: TGTGCCAGCTCACTTGTCAAAGAGACCCAGTACTTC. Protein: CASSLVKETQYF.

This clonotype was detected only a few times. The chain joins TRBV10-3 to TRBJ2-4; D possibly matches TRBD1 or TRBD2 (5 bases each). V was shortened by 2 bases and J by 1 base, with 15 bases between the two germline ends. The CDR3 loop spans 17 amino acids. The germline V gene encodes CDR1 ENHRY and CDR2 SYGVKD. CDR3 in DNA: TGTGCCATCAGTGAGCCGGGACCGGCCTCGGCCAAAAACATTCAGTACTTC. This gives the protein CAISEPGPASAKNIQYF.

This clonotype has a handful of counts. The chain carries TRBV18 and TRBJ1-1; D is perhaps TRBD1 (6 bases). V gave up 6 bases and J gave up 3 bases, with 11 bases separating them. CDR3 length: 13 amino acids. Germline lookup yields CDR1 KGHSH and CDR2 LQKENI. CDR3: CASSPWTDTEAFF. CDR3 DNA sequence: TGTGCCAGCTCCCCATGGACAGACACTGAAGCTTTCTTT.

The rearrangement links TRBV4-2 to TRBJ2-1; TRBD2 matches at 7 bases. The trim removed 4 bases at V and 7 bases at J, leaving 4 bases unmatched. The CDR3 totals 13 residues. The germline CDR1 and CDR2 sequences are LGHNA and YNFKEQ. The CDR3 protein is CASSLGLPNEQFF. DNA of the CDR3: TGTGCCAGCAGCCTGGGACTACCGAATGAGCAGTTCTTC.

This clonotype was found a few times. J is TRBJ1-1 and V is TRBV27, with D uncertain. The CDR3 loop spans 14 amino acids. Per germline, CDR1 MNHEY and CDR2 SMNVEV (reference sequence). Between the trimmed V and J ends, which lost 8 bases and 8 bases, there was a span of 21 bases. CDR3 sequence: CASHPIGIHSEAFF. In DNA, the CDR3 is TGTGCCAGCCACCCTATAGGGATACACTCCGAAGCTTTCTTT.

The chain recombines TRBV28 with TRBJ2-3, with D possibly called TRBD1 or TRBD2 (5 bases each). V dropped 0 bases and J dropped 2 bases, with 15 bases sitting between them. The germline V gene has CDR1 MDHEN and CDR2 SYDVKM. The CDR3 has 17 residues. The DNA for the CDR3 is TGTGCCAGCAGTTTATGGGGTGGACGGGACGCCACAGATACGCAGTATTTT. This codes for CASSLWGGRDATDTQYF.

The rearrangement uses TRBV7-2 and TRBJ1-5; the D gene is possibly TRBD1 (5 bases). This CDR3 is built from 14 residues. V was shortened by 1 base and J by 5 bases, with 9 bases between the two germline ends. Per germline, CDR1 SGHTA and CDR2 FQGNSA. In nucleotides, the CDR3 is TGTGCCAGCAGCTTAGTGGCAGGGTATCAGCCCCAGCATTTT. Residues: CASSLVAGYQPQHF.

The chain employs TRBV29-1 and TRBJ1-1, with 7 bases lining up with TRBD1. Per germline, CDR1 SQVTM and CDR2 ANQGSEA. This CDR3 spans 16 amino acids. Trimming at V came to 5 bases and at J to 5 bases, leaving 17 bases not matched to a gene. The CDR3 coding sequence is TGCAGCGTTTCGGGGACAGATCCTTTTCATAGTACTGAAGCTTTCTTT. Its protein is CSVSGTDPFHSTEAFF.

This clonotype occurred many times. The chain links TRBV10-3 to TRBJ2-7, with 9 bases fitting TRBD1. The CDR3 is 14 amino acids. The trim removed 4 bases at V and 4 bases at J, leaving 5 bases unmatched. The germline V gene has CDR1 ENHRY and CDR2 SYGVKD. In nucleotides, the CDR3 is TGTGCCATCAGTGGAACAGGGGGCTGGTACGAGCAGTACTTC. This translates into CAISGTGGWYEQYF.

This clonotype was counted many times. The chain combines TRBV29-1 with TRBJ1-4, with a possible D match to TRBD1 (5 bases). Between the trimmed V and J ends, which lost 5 bases and 4 bases, there was a span of 8 bases. The CDR3 sequence is 12 residues long. The germline V gene encodes CDR1 SQVTM and CDR2 ANQGSEA. CDR3 in DNA: TGCAGCGTTTTGACAGATAATGAAAAACTGTTTTTT. The encoded protein is CSVLTDNEKLFF.

This chain uses TRBV15 with TRBJ1-1; weak D call: TRBD1 (5 bases). Germline-derived CDR1 and CDR2 are LNHNV and YYDKDF (reference sequence). The V end was cut by 4 bases, the J end by 3 bases, with 18 bases between. This CDR3 contains 16 residues. CDR3 in amino acids: CATSIPYRRGDTEAFF. In nucleotides, the CDR3 is TGTGCCACCAGCATTCCTTACAGGAGGGGAGACACTGAAGCTTTCTTT.

The chain uses TRBV10-3 and TRBJ1-4; D gene unclear. The germline gives CDR1 ENHRY, CDR2 SYGVKD. This CDR3 spans 13 amino acids. V lost 9 bases and J 6 bases, leaving 14 bases between the germline ends. For the CDR3, the DNA is TGTGCCATTTCTGAAACAGCGGATGAAAAACTGTTTTTT. Translation: CAISETADEKLFF.

The V call is TRBV20-1, the J call TRBJ2-7, with D possibly called TRBD1 or TRBD2 (5 bases each). This CDR3 is built from 14 residues. V was trimmed by 5 bases and J by 1 base, leaving 15 bases between them. Germline V gene lookup returns CDR1 DFQATT and CDR2 SNEGSKA (reference sequence). CDR3 sequence: CSADRDPGSYEQYF. In DNA form, the CDR3 reads TGCAGTGCTGACCGGGACCCAGGGTCCTACGAGCAGTACTTC.

The table lists this clonotype with a few counts. V and J are TRBV4-3 and TRBJ1-6; the D gene is possibly TRBD1 (6 bases). Trimming removed 3 bases from V and 5 bases from J, with 17 bases in between. CDR3 length: 17 residues. CDR1 and CDR2 (germline): LGHNA, YSLEER. CDR3 in DNA: TGCGCCAGCAGCCACACACGAGGGGGAGGGAATAATTCACCCCTCCACTTT. This translates into CASSHTRGGGNNSPLHF.

The chain joins TRBV5-1 to TRBJ2-1; maybe TRBD2 (6 bases). The CDR3 has 16 amino acids. Trimming took 5 bases from V and 5 from J, leaving 20 bases between them. Germline CDR1 SGHRS, CDR2 YFSETQ. The CDR3: CASSWVRDRTNNEQFF. The CDR3, as DNA: TGCGCCAGCAGTTGGGTGCGGGACCGCACAAACAATGAGCAGTTCTTC.

The V gene is TRBV12-3 or TRBV12-4, the J gene TRBJ2-7, with a weak D call TRBD2 (5 bases). The length of the CDR3 is 14 residues. V lost 3 bases to trimming and J lost 3 bases, with 12 bases between them. The CDR3 loop reads CASSFSLANYEQYF. CDR3 bases: TGTGCCAGCAGTTTTTCCCTAGCTAACTACGAGCAGTACTTC.

The CDR3, as DNA: TGTGCCATCAGTGAGTGGACAGCCCAGTGGGATACGCAGTATTTT. This sequence encodes CAISEWTAQWDTQYF. The chain uses TRBV10-3 and TRBJ2-3; a weak D match, TRBD1 (6 bases). The germline V gene has CDR1 ENHRY and CDR2 SYGVKD. Trimming took off 1 base at V and 6 bases at J, with 14 bases between the two ends. The CDR3 has 15 residues.

This clonotype was found a few times. The rearrangement joins TRBV29-1 to TRBJ2-6; D call uncertain. V lost 1 base, J lost 0 bases, and 7 bases lay in between. Germline CDR1 SQVTM, CDR2 ANQGSEA. CDR3 length equals 15 residues. The CDR3 nucleotides are TGCAGCGTTGAAGCGCTACGCTCTGGGGCCAACGTCCTGACTTTC. Amino acids: CSVEALRSGANVLTF.

This chain joins TRBV29-1 and TRBJ2-5; D possibly uses TRBD1 or TRBD2 (5 bases each). This CDR3 is built from 12 residues. The V end was cut by 2 bases, the J end by 5 bases, with 9 bases between. Germline values: CDR1 SQVTM, CDR2 ANQGSEA. The CDR3 DNA sequence: TGCAGCGTTGAACCCAGGGAGGAGACCCAGTACTTC. Translating it yields CSVEPREETQYF.

The chain uses TRBV4-1 and TRBJ1-2, with D uncertain. V was clipped by 1 base and J by 6 bases, with 9 bases between them. Germline assignment: CDR1 MGHRA and CDR2 YSYEKL. This CDR3 region has 13 residues. The CDR3 DNA reads TGCGCCAGCAGCCAAGGTTCCGGGAATGGCTACACCTTC. Translation gives CASSQGSGNGYTF.

V and J are TRBV27 and TRBJ1-3, with 9 positions matching TRBD1. The germline V gene encodes CDR1 MNHEY and CDR2 SMNVEV (reference sequence). With V trimmed by 9 bases and J by 4 bases, 10 bases remained unmatched. This CDR3 contains 15 residues. CDR3: CASRWLTGGGNTIYF. In DNA, the CDR3 is TGTGCCAGTCGGTGGTTGACAGGGGGAGGAAACACCATATATTTT.

The chain uses TRBV25-1 and TRBJ2-3, with a weak D call TRBD1 (5 bases). CDR3 length: 16 amino acids. Trimming shortened V by 4 bases and J by 2 bases, and 16 bases separated the two germline ends. The V gene's germline CDR1 is MGHDK and CDR2 SYGVNS. In DNA, the CDR3 is TGTGCCAGCAGTGGACAGAACAACATCAACACAGATACGCAGTATTTT. This translates into CASSGQNNINTDTQYF.

CDR3 nucleotides: TGCAGTGCCAAGGCACAGGCCTCTGGAAACACCATATATTTT. It codes for CSAKAQASGNTIYF. The V call is TRBV20-1, the J call TRBJ1-3, with D maybe TRBD1 (5 bases). This CDR3 is built from 14 residues. Trimming shortened V by 6 bases and J by 0 bases, and 12 bases separated the two germline ends. Germline V CDR1 and CDR2: DFQATT, SNEGSKA (reference sequence).

The V call is TRBV6-6, the J call TRBJ2-7, with 9 bases identical to TRBD1. Trimming removed 3 bases from V and 3 bases from J; junction bases left unmatched: 3. This CDR3 has 14 amino acids. The germline V gene encodes CDR1 MNHNY and CDR2 SVGAGI (reference sequence). DNA for the CDR3: TGTGCCAGCAGTTATCGGACAGGGGTCTACGAGCAGTACTTC. The encoded protein is CASSYRTGVYEQYF.

This clonotype occurred a few times. The chain links TRBV4-3 to TRBJ2-7; TRBD2 matches at 7 bases. Looked up from germline, CDR1 is LGHNA and CDR2 is YSLEER. V lost 4 bases, J lost 2 bases, and 8 bases stayed unmatched. This CDR3 spans 15 amino acids. The CDR3 bases are TGCGCCAGCAGCCGATTACTAGCGCTACCCTACGAGCAGTACTTC. Translating it yields CASSRLLALPYEQYF.